This TCR beta chain was obtained from a study of regulatory T cells in long-lasting Graves disease. The V end was cut by 1 base, the J end by 0 bases, with 9 bases between. Germline values: CDR1 LGHNA, CDR2 YNFKEQ. This CDR3 has 15 amino acids. Time point denoted: newly diagnosed GD, antithyroid drugs for less than 3 months. From PBMCs, RNA was extracted and then used to make the TCR library. To make TCR beta libraries, researchers used iRepertoire HTBI primers and Arm-PCR of CDR3 regions. Via MiXCR, TCRdb re-called the multiplex PCR reads, giving one row per CDR3 protein. Of 350,000 to 400,000 distinct CDR3 sequences in the sample, around 15% were seen once. The sample holds a few counts of this clonotype.

This TCR was sampled from a female donor with Graves disease. The V gene is TRBV4-2, the J gene TRBJ1-1; D unclear. Sequenced material: peripheral blood mononuclear cells (PBMCs), taken at new diagnosis, from a patient treated with antithyroid drugs. The CDR3 protein is CASSQGDSVNTEAFF. In nucleotides, the CDR3 is TGTGCCAGCAGCCAAGGTGACTCTGTGAACACTGAAGCTTTCTTT.